Below are 24 T cell receptor beta chains sequenced from a single sample in a study of T-cell reconstitution after alpha-beta-depleted transplantation in children. Preparation of the TCRbeta library used unique molecular identifiers. TCRdb fed the PCR reads into MiXCR, producing one record per CDR3 protein. The sample lists 300,000 to 350,000 distinct CDR3 sequences; 23% were seen once. Specimen: PBMCs, mostly from graft donor cells, collected 180 days after TCRalphabeta/CD19-depleted stem cell transplant. The receptor source for this set is a male patient younger than 18 who had a stem cell transplant for acute lymphoblastic leukemia, so the T cells may come from the graft donor.

This clonotype was seen ten or more times. J is TRBJ1-1 and V is TRBV5-1, with 7 positions matching TRBD1. Trimming cost V 3 bases and J 1 base; bases outside gene matches: 6. CDR3 length: 15 residues. The germline gives CDR1 SGHRS, CDR2 YFSETQ. CDR3 residues: CASSSYRGENTEAFF. In DNA, the CDR3 is TGCGCCAGCAGCTCCTACAGGGGTGAGAACACTGAAGCTTTCTTT.

The chain joins TRBV20-1 to TRBJ1-2; 7 nucleotides line up with TRBD1. V was clipped by 2 bases and J by 0 bases; unmatched bases: 3. The CDR3 loop spans 14 amino acids. The germline CDR1 and CDR2 sequences are DFQATT and SNEGSKA (reference sequence). This CDR3 is CSARKGQANYGYTF. The CDR3 DNA sequence: TGCAGTGCTAGAAAAGGACAGGCTAACTATGGCTACACCTTC.

As to this clonotype: At one of its ends the junction is not consistent with the germline gene, which may arise from a read error. The chain links TRBV5-1 to TRBJ2-7; D not resolved. The CDR3 extends over 12 amino acids. The germline V gene encodes CDR1 SGHRS and CDR2 YFSETQ. Here the CDR3 reads CTSSFESYEQYF. The CDR3 nucleotides read TGCACCAGCAGTTTTGAGTCCTACGAGCAGTACTTC.

V is TRBV7-9 and J is TRBJ2-2; 10 bases match TRBD1. Germline V lookup: CDR1 SEHNR, CDR2 FQNEAQ (reference sequence). This CDR3 contains 15 residues. With V trimmed by 7 bases and J by 7 bases, 9 bases remained unmatched. The CDR3 protein is CASTGQGVVIGELFF. The CDR3 DNA reads TGTGCCAGCACTGGACAGGGGGTAGTCATCGGGGAGCTGTTTTTT.

This clonotype showed up just a few times. This chain uses TRBV3-1 with TRBJ2-2, with D perhaps matching TRBD2 (5 bases). Germline values: CDR1 LGHDT, CDR2 YNNKEL (reference sequence). The length of the CDR3 is 14 residues. The ends were cut back, 4 bases at V and 5 bases at J, with 11 bases in the middle. The CDR3 region has the DNA TGTGCCAGCAGCCGCCGAACGGGGACCGGGGAGCTGTTTTTT. Translation gives CASSRRTGTGELFF.

The chain combines TRBV4-2 with TRBJ2-5; perhaps TRBD2 as D (5 bases). Per the germline V gene, CDR1 is LGHNA and CDR2 is YNFKEQ. The germline V and J ends were trimmed by 5 bases and 1 base, with 17 bases remaining between them. The CDR3 runs to 16 residues. In DNA form, the CDR3 reads TGTGCCAGCAGCGAAGCGGCGACTACCCTCCAAGAGACCCAGTACTTC. Amino acids: CASSEAATTLQETQYF.

This clonotype was seen a few times. This rearrangement joins TRBV7-9 to TRBJ1-6; no clear D. In germline, CDR1 is SEHNR, CDR2 FQNEAQ (reference sequence). Trimming pared 8 bases from V and 4 bases from J, leaving 15 bases between. The CDR3 is made up of 15 amino acids. The CDR3 protein is CASHFSDGYNSPLHF. CDR3 nucleotide sequence: TGTGCCAGCCATTTCTCGGACGGGTATAATTCACCCCTCCACTTT.

This clonotype was counted ten times or more. The chain combines TRBV7-8 with TRBJ2-4; a weak D match, TRBD2 (5 bases). The CDR3 totals 19 residues. Germline V CDR1 and CDR2: SGHVS, FQNEAQ. Deletions cut 3 bases from V and 0 bases from J, with 21 bases between. CDR3 region: CASSFQGLSAALAKNIQYF. In DNA form, the CDR3 reads TGTGCCAGCAGCTTTCAAGGACTTTCAGCGGCTTTAGCCAAAAACATTCAGTACTTC.

This clonotype has a handful of counts. J is TRBJ2-1 and V is TRBV20-1, with D hard to call. The CDR3 sequence is 13 residues long. V shed 6 bases and J shed 4 bases, with 13 bases lying between them. Germline CDR1 reads DFQATT; CDR2 reads SNEGSKA (reference sequence). CDR3 in amino acids: CSAPPLDYNEQFF. CDR3 coding DNA: TGCAGTGCCCCCCCGCTAGATTACAATGAGCAGTTCTTC.

A note on this clonotype: This may be a read error, as it is one base from a much larger clone. This rearrangement joins TRBV9 to TRBJ1-3, with TRBD1 matching over 8 bases. CDR1 and CDR2 (germline): SGDLS, YYNGEE. The CDR3 contains 15 residues. CDR3: CAGSADRGSGNTIYF. CDR3 in DNA: TGTGCCGGCAGCGCCGACAGGGGCTCTGGAAACACCATATATTTT.

V usage is TRBV7-8 and J usage is TRBJ2-1; TRBD2 agrees at 14 bases. The CDR3 runs 16 residues. CDR1 is SGHVS, CDR2 FQNEAQ, per germline. Losses at the gene ends were 6 bases for V and 10 bases for J; bases not matched to a gene: 11. Here the CDR3 reads CASRVRGTSGSREQFF. In DNA, the CDR3 is TGTGCCAGCAGAGTACGCGGGACTAGCGGGAGTAGAGAGCAGTTCTTC.

V is TRBV11-2 and J is TRBJ2-1; D is unresolved. The V gene lost 7 bases and the J gene lost 0 bases, with 22 bases spanning the gap. The germline V gene encodes CDR1 SGHAT and CDR2 FQNNGV. The CDR3 has 18 amino acids. CDR3 nucleotide sequence: TGTGCCAGCATGACCTTACCGGCCCAGAAGAGCTCCTACAATGAGCAGTTCTTC. Encoded protein: CASMTLPAQKSSYNEQFF.

This clonotype was counted between two and nine times. J is TRBJ1-6 and V is TRBV7-3; the D gene is possibly TRBD1 (5 bases). CDR1 is SGHTA and CDR2 is FQGTGA in the germline V gene. Trimming shortened V by 5 bases and J by 7 bases, and 15 bases separated the two germline ends. The CDR3 spans 15 residues. The CDR3 sequence is CASSISPGINSPLHF. Written as DNA, the CDR3 is TGTGCCAGCAGCATCTCACCAGGGATCAATTCACCCCTCCACTTT. Together with reference TRBV7-3 and TRBJ1-6, the CDR3 gives the full variable domain: GAGVSQTPSNKVTEKGKYVELRCDPISGHTALYWYRQSLGQGPEFLIYFQGTGAADDSGLPNDRFFAVRPEGSVSTLKIQRTERGDSAVYLCASSISPGINSPLHFGNGTRLTVT.

This clonotype was counted many times. The chain has TRBV29-1 and TRBJ2-5, with a possible D match to TRBD2 (6 bases). The germline V gene encodes CDR1 SQVTM and CDR2 ANQGSEA. The CDR3 runs 14 residues. Trimming took 7 bases from V and 5 from J, leaving 20 bases between them. In nucleotides, the CDR3 is TGCAGCGACAGCGGGCGCGGGTTGGAGGAGACCCAGTACTTC. The encoded protein is CSDSGRGLEETQYF.

The rearrangement links TRBV4-1 to TRBJ1-5; D gene uncertain. The germline V gene has CDR1 MGHRA and CDR2 YSYEKL. This CDR3 is 16 amino acids long. The V and J ends lost 5 bases and 0 bases respectively, with 14 bases between them. CDR3: CASSTAYFYSNQPQHF. The CDR3 bases are TGCGCCAGCAGCACAGCCTACTTCTATAGCAATCAGCCCCAGCATTTT.

This clonotype occurred a few times. The genes are TRBV5-1 and TRBJ2-7; no reliable D call. Trimming stripped 2 bases from V and 5 bases from J, with 17 bases between. The CDR3 extends over 15 amino acids. Germline V lookup: CDR1 SGHRS, CDR2 YFSETQ. The CDR3 region has the DNA TGCGCCAGCAGCTTTAGGGTCCGCCAGATGGACGAGCAGTACTTC. Its translation is CASSFRVRQMDEQYF.

The chain couples TRBV18 to TRBJ1-1; possibly TRBD1 for D (5 bases). Per germline, CDR1 KGHSH and CDR2 LQKENI. This CDR3 region has 12 residues. V shed 4 bases and J shed 5 bases, with 8 bases lying between them. This CDR3 reads CASSRGRTEAFF. The CDR3 bases are TGTGCCAGCTCACGGGGGAGAACTGAAGCTTTCTTT. Based on the CDR3 plus reference TRBV18 and TRBJ1-1, the full variable domain is NAGVMQNPRHLVRRRGQEARLRCSPMKGHSHVYWYRQLPEEGLKFMVYLQKENIIDESGMPKERFSAEFPKEGPSILRIQQVVRGDSAAYFCASSRGRTEAFFGQGTRLTVV.

This clonotype was counted ten times or more. This sequence joins TRBV12-3 or TRBV12-4 and TRBJ2-1; D perhaps matches TRBD2 (6 bases). The CDR3 covers 13 residues. The V end lost 8 bases, the J end lost 9 bases, and 17 bases lay between the germline ends. CDR3: CASRDGVLAEQFF. In DNA, the CDR3 is TGTGCCAGCCGCGATGGGGTACTAGCTGAGCAGTTCTTC.

This clonotype was observed a few times. This chain joins TRBV5-1 and TRBJ2-5, with 7 bases lining up with TRBD1. V was pared by 7 bases and J by 5 bases, with 11 bases of the junction left unmatched. There are 14 residues in the CDR3. Germline loops: CDR1 SGHRS, CDR2 YFSETQ. The CDR3 spells CASRTGPSGETQYF. The CDR3 DNA sequence: TGCGCCAGCCGGACAGGTCCCTCGGGGGAGACCCAGTACTTC.

The gene calls are TRBV7-9 and TRBJ2-3; tentatively, D is TRBD1 or TRBD2 (5 bases each). The CDR3 is made up of 13 amino acids. V gave up 8 bases and J gave up 4 bases, with 13 bases separating them. Germline values: CDR1 SEHNR, CDR2 FQNEAQ (reference sequence). CDR3 residues: CASGGPRADTQYF. The DNA of the CDR3 is TGTGCCAGCGGGGGACCTCGGGCAGATACGCAGTATTTT.

The table lists this clonotype with many counts. V gene TRBV3-1 combines with J gene TRBJ2-3; no clear D. The CDR3 consists of 14 residues. Germline V gene sequence: CDR1 LGHDT, CDR2 YNNKEL (reference sequence). The germline V and J ends were trimmed by 5 bases and 1 base, with 10 bases remaining between them. CDR3 nucleotide sequence: TGTGCCAGCAGCGAAATAGTGGGCACAGATACGCAGTATTTT. Protein product: CASSEIVGTDTQYF.

The genes are TRBV5-1 and TRBJ2-7; 7 bases map to TRBD1. Losses at the gene ends were 2 bases for V and 6 bases for J; bases not matched to a gene: 14. The germline V gene has CDR1 SGHRS and CDR2 YFSETQ. This CDR3 is built from 16 residues. The CDR3 DNA reads TGCGCCAGCAGCTTTGGAACGACAGGGTACTTGGGCGAGCAGTACTTC. Residues: CASSFGTTGYLGEQYF. Drawing the rest from reference TRBV5-1 and TRBJ2-7, the complete variable domain is KAGVTQTPRYLIKTRGQQVTLSCSPISGHRSVSWYQQTPGQGLQFLFEYFSETQRNKGNFPGRFSGRQFSNSRSEMNVSTLELGDSALYLCASSFGTTGYLGEQYFGPGTRLTVT.

Comments on this clonotype: Mismatch with germline at one junction end may stem from a read error. The V call is TRBV27, the J call TRBJ2-3; TRBD2 agrees at 9 bases. The germline V gene has CDR1 MNHEY and CDR2 SMNVEV (reference sequence). The CDR3 sequence is 12 residues long. The CDR3 region has the DNA TGTGTCAGCGGGGGGCCCACAGATACGCAGTATTTT. As protein: CVSGGPTDTQYF.

V usage is TRBV29-1 and J usage is TRBJ2-3, with 7 bases lining up with TRBD1. The ends lost 6 bases at V and 2 bases at J; junction bases unmatched: 2. CDR1 and CDR2 from the germline V gene are SQVTM and ANQGSEA. CDR3 length: 12 residues. CDR3 sequence: CSVGQPTDTQYF. CDR3 DNA: TGCAGCGTGGGACAGCCCACAGATACGCAGTATTTT.